These 21 T cell receptor beta chains originate from one sample sequenced in a study of early T cells in non-severe SARS-CoV-2 infection. TCRdb independently ran MiXCR on the 5' RACE reads; one entry per CDR3 protein. The sample lists 60,000 to 75,000 distinct CDR3 sequences; approximately 10% were seen once. Input material: whole blood. Every receptor here comes from an adult who was a healthcare worker with PCR-confirmed SARS-CoV-2 infection or an uninfected control (not recorded which).

In this sample, this clonotype turned up many times. The rearrangement uses TRBV7-7 and TRBJ2-2; D ambiguous. The CDR3 has 14 amino acids. Between the trimmed V and J ends, which lost 5 bases and 1 base, there was a span of 8 bases. CDR1 is SSHAT and CDR2 is FNYEAQ in the germline V gene (reference sequence). CDR3: CASSQDLNTGELFF. The CDR3 nucleotides read TGTGCCAGCAGCCAGGATCTGAACACCGGGGAGCTGTTTTTT.

The chain recombines TRBV28 with TRBJ2-7; D may match TRBD1 or TRBD2 (6 bases each). The CDR3 length is 14 residues. Germline V gives CDR1 MDHEN, CDR2 SYDVKM. V lost 3 bases, J lost 3 bases, and 12 bases lay in between. This chain's CDR3 is CASSFRGVSYEQYF. The CDR3 nucleotides read TGTGCCAGCAGTTTTAGGGGGGTAAGCTACGAGCAGTACTTC.

This clonotype showed up just a few times. The J gene is TRBJ1-1, the V gene TRBV6-2 or TRBV6-3; D possibly corresponds to TRBD1 (6 bases). Germline loops: CDR1 MNHEY, CDR2 SVGEGT. The CDR3 has 13 amino acids. Trimming left V 7 bases short and J 2 bases short, with 11 bases between. In DNA form, the CDR3 reads TGTGCCAGCACTAAGGACAGAAACACTGAAGCTTTCTTT. It is translated as CASTKDRNTEAFF.

This clonotype was counted at least ten times. The chain joins TRBV11-2 to TRBJ2-1; D ambiguous. The ends were cut back, 8 bases at V and 1 base at J, with 12 bases in the middle. Germline loops: CDR1 SGHAT, CDR2 FQNNGV. There are 14 residues in the CDR3. The CDR3 sequence is CASGNLRSYNEQFF. The CDR3 DNA is TGTGCCAGCGGAAACCTGCGGTCCTACAATGAGCAGTTCTTC. Filled out from reference TRBV11-2 and TRBJ2-1, the complete variable domain reads EAGVAQSPRYKIIEKRQSVAFWCNPISGHATLYWYQQILGQGPKLLIQFQNNGVVDDSQLPKDRFSAERLKGVDSTLKIQPAKLEDSAVYLCASGNLRSYNEQFFGPGTRLTVL.

This clonotype has a count of ten or more. The chain uses TRBV9 and TRBJ1-3; D is perhaps TRBD1 (5 bases). With 2 bases removed from V and 3 bases from J, the gap between germline ends came to 12 bases. Germline CDR1 is SGDLS and CDR2 is YYNGEE. CDR3 length: 15 residues. Here the CDR3 reads CASSVGRVVGNTIYF. DNA of the CDR3: TGTGCCAGCAGCGTCGGCAGGGTAGTTGGAAACACCATATATTTT.

This clonotype was picked up many times. This chain links TRBV14 with TRBJ2-7; no definite D call. V lost 4 bases and J lost 2, with 12 bases in between. This CDR3 has 14 residues. From germline, CDR1 is SGHDN and CDR2 FVKESK. The CDR3 here is CASSRIGHTYEQYF. The DNA for the CDR3 is TGTGCCAGCAGCCGTATCGGGCACACCTACGAGCAGTACTTC.

This clonotype turned up a few times. The rearrangement uses TRBV5-1 and TRBJ1-1; 7 bases are shared with TRBD1. The CDR3 extends over 14 amino acids. The germline CDR1 and CDR2 sequences are SGHRS and YFSETQ. Trimming took 2 bases from V and 4 from J; bases not matched to a gene: 5. The CDR3 coding sequence is TGCGCCAGCAGCTTTCAGGGGGAGGCCACTGAAGCTTTCTTT. This codes for CASSFQGEATEAFF.

This clonotype was picked up many times. This chain links TRBV29-1 with TRBJ2-1; possible D gene TRBD2, 5 bases. Germline CDR1 reads SQVTM; CDR2 reads ANQGSEA. The CDR3 loop spans 10 amino acids. Trimming stripped 3 bases from V and 12 bases from J, with 9 bases between. This CDR3 is CSVDGVGQFF. The CDR3 region has the DNA TGCAGCGTTGACGGGGTGGGGCAGTTCTTC.

The chain employs TRBV20-1 and TRBJ2-7; TRBD1 matches 8 bases. Trimming cost V 5 bases and J 5 bases; bases outside gene matches: 5. The CDR3 runs to 12 residues. Germline assignment: CDR1 DFQATT and CDR2 SNEGSKA (reference sequence). CDR3: CSAPDRDDEQYF. The CDR3 nucleotides read TGCAGTGCTCCGGACAGGGACGACGAGCAGTACTTC.

This clonotype was seen a few times. The rearrangement uses TRBV6-5 and TRBJ2-6; D might be TRBD1 (6 bases). Germline V lookup: CDR1 MNHEY, CDR2 SVGAGI. Trimming shortened V by 2 bases and J by 4 bases, and 12 bases separated the two germline ends. CDR3 length equals 16 residues. CDR3 bases: TGTGCCAGCAGTTACCCGCGAGGGACAGGGGCCAACGTCCTGACTTTC. Amino acid sequence: CASSYPRGTGANVLTF.

This clonotype has a handful of counts. This chain joins TRBV6-6 and TRBJ1-1; D gene ambiguous. Germline CDR1 reads MNHNY; CDR2 reads SVGAGI (reference sequence). The CDR3 consists of 14 residues. V was cut by 5 bases and J by 0 bases, with 10 bases left in between. CDR3 region: CASSRHLLNTEAFF. In nucleotides, the CDR3 is TGTGCCAGCAGTCGACACCTCCTGAACACTGAAGCTTTCTTT.

The chain couples TRBV6-2 or TRBV6-3 to TRBJ2-7; D gene ambiguous. The CDR3 covers 12 residues. Deletions cut 2 bases from V and 6 bases from J, with 8 bases between. CDR1 and CDR2 (germline): MNHEY, SVGEGT. The CDR3 bases are TGTGCCAGCAGTTACGTTAGAGTCGAGCAGTACTTC. Translated: CASSYVRVEQYF.

CDR3 amino acids: CASSLARQSDTQYF. The CDR3 bases are TGTGCCAGCAGCTTAGCTAGACAGTCAGATACGCAGTATTTT. The V and J genes are TRBV7-3 and TRBJ2-3; weak D call: TRBD1 (5 bases). The germline V gene has CDR1 SGHTA and CDR2 FQGTGA. V dropped 2 bases and J dropped 4 bases, with 10 bases sitting between them. The CDR3 runs 14 residues.

The genes are TRBV4-1 and TRBJ2-3; the D gene is possibly TRBD2 (6 bases). This CDR3 spans 17 amino acids. The germline CDR1 and CDR2 sequences are MGHRA and YSYEKL. With 0 bases removed from V and 1 base from J, the gap between germline ends came to 14 bases. The CDR3 sequence is CASSQDGTGSRTDTQYF. The CDR3 DNA is TGCGCCAGCAGCCAAGACGGGACTGGGTCCCGCACAGATACGCAGTATTTT.

The rearrangement joins TRBV18 to TRBJ1-6; D unclear. Trimming cost V 1 base and J 4 bases, with 14 bases left between them. Germline V lookup: CDR1 KGHSH, CDR2 LQKENI. This CDR3 has 17 amino acids. This chain's CDR3 is CASSPLPQEVYNSPLHF. The CDR3 region has the DNA TGTGCCAGCTCACCACTCCCCCAGGAAGTGTATAATTCACCCCTCCACTTT.

This rearrangement joins TRBV29-1 to TRBJ2-5; D not resolved. CDR1 is SQVTM and CDR2 is ANQGSEA in the germline V gene. Trimming removed 1 base at V and 2 bases at J, with 8 bases between. The CDR3 has 13 amino acids. The CDR3 is CSVEGLEQETQYF. The CDR3 DNA reads TGCAGCGTTGAAGGACTGGAGCAAGAGACCCAGTACTTC.

This clonotype was seen more than once but under ten times. The chain employs TRBV11-2 and TRBJ2-7, with D uncertain. Trimming took 2 bases from V and 3 from J, leaving 8 bases between them. Germline V gives CDR1 SGHAT, CDR2 FQNNGV. The CDR3 runs to 13 residues. The CDR3 nucleotides are TGTGCCAGCAGCTTAAACCAGGACTACGAGCAGTACTTC. This gives the protein CASSLNQDYEQYF.

The gene calls are TRBV12-2 and TRBJ1-2. TRBV12-2 is an annotated pseudogene. The CDR3 is 16 residues long. CDR3 sequence reads: CASRPRRKAGGYGYTF. The CDR3 nucleotides read TGTGCAAGTCGCCCGCGACGGAAGGCAGGAGGTTATGGCTACACCTTC.

The J gene is TRBJ2-1, the V gene TRBV14, with D possibly matching TRBD1 (5 bases). Trimming pared 4 bases from V and 5 bases from J, leaving 15 bases between. CDR1 SGHDN and CDR2 FVKESK come from the germline V gene. This CDR3 is built from 15 residues. CDR3 DNA: TGTGCCAGCAGCCTCTTTCTGGGGCTGAACAATGAGCAGTTCTTC. Its translation: CASSLFLGLNNEQFF. The full variable domain, with the rest looked up from reference TRBV14 and TRBJ2-1, is EAGVTQFPSHSVIEKGQTVTLRCDPISGHDNLYWYRRVMGKEIKFLLHFVKESKQDESGMPNNRFLAERTGGTYSTLKVQPAELEDSGVYFCASSLFLGLNNEQFFGPGTRLTVL.

CDR3 DNA sequence: TGTGCCAGCAGCTTGGGGGCGCAGGGGAATTCACCCCTCCACTTT. Protein: CASSLGAQGNSPLHF. This chain uses TRBV5-6 with TRBJ1-6; D is possibly TRBD1 (6 bases). The CDR3 runs 15 residues. V lost 0 bases to trimming and J lost 7 bases, with 11 bases between them. Germline assignment: CDR1 SGHDT and CDR2 YYEEEE.

This clonotype was observed a few times. This chain connects TRBV4-1 to TRBJ1-2, with 8 bases matching TRBD1. CDR1 is MGHRA and CDR2 is YSYEKL in the germline V gene. The CDR3 totals 13 residues. The junction had 4 bases not matched to a gene; V was cut back by 2 bases and J by 8 bases. CDR3 in amino acids: CASSQQGAEGYTF. CDR3 coding DNA: TGCGCCAGCAGCCAACAGGGGGCGGAGGGCTACACCTTC.